Listed here is a single TCR beta chain. Enrolled through a virtual design, the participants were between about 18 and 100 years of age and came from about two dozen US areas. During the 2 weeks before they entered the study, exposed participants had met someone with a PCR-confirmed or clinician-diagnosed COVID-19 case. The sample comes from a study of blood T cell repertoires in COVID-19. On the study more broadly: In each case, the material was cDNA or gDNA derived from T cells, B-cell-depleted T cells, or PBMCs.

CDR1 is LNHDA, CDR2 SQIVND, per germline (reference sequence). Trimming shortened V by 4 bases and J by 3 bases, and 20 bases separated the two germline ends. CDR3 length: 17 residues. In the original workflow: Cell counts per sample came from amplifying reference gene primers. TCRdb's copy holds only in-frame clones and misses some; the assay was immunoSEQ multiplex PCR. V and J calls and clone size follow that table, whereas D and trimming were derived from the DNA. The sample has 250,000 or so clones, 75% to 90% seen once; the top ten hold approximately 3.4%. V usage is TRBV19 and J usage is TRBJ2-3; D is ambiguous. Source material: PBMCs or T cells enriched from blood (not recorded which). This TCR came from a woman in her thirties or forties who had been exposed to COVID-19. CDR3 nucleotide sequence: TGTGCCAGTAGTACCCCTTTTGGTCAGAAATCTACAGATACGCAGTATTTT. Translation: CASSTPFGQKSTDTQYF.